The TCR beta chain under discussion was sequenced for a study of T cell repertoires in cytomegalovirus infection. Study-wide results and caveats: HLA-C-restricted CMV clonotypes gave the most frequent clonotype in two of eight donors.

TCRdb processed the reads anew with MiXCR; each CDR3 protein has one entry. The table lists a few hundred thousand distinct CDR3 sequences, 22% of them singletons. Concerning this clonotype itself: The antigen is undetermined.

Germline loops: CDR1 MNHEY, CDR2 SVGAGI. The CDR3 is 15 residues long. Trimming took 2 bases from V and 8 from J, leaving 18 bases between them. Input material: CD8+ T cells from PBMCs. The V call is TRBV6-5, the J call TRBJ1-2; possible D gene TRBD1, 5 bases. The clonotype was recovered from a human donor in good health (CMV status not recorded). Some clones in this sample may be carry-over from other donors' samples. Written as DNA, the CDR3 is TGTGCCAGCAGTTACGGAGAAGGGGTCTTGATGGGCTACACCTTC. This codes for CASSYGEGVLMGYTF.